The following is a T cell receptor (beta chain) sequence with its context. What it binds is not known. These data originate in a study of blood T cell dynamics during melanoma immunotherapy. Looking at the study overall: Standard first-line treatment here was pembrolizumab or nivolumab plus ipilimumab in metastatic melanoma.

Time point reported: pre-treatment baseline. The CDR3 covers 15 residues. Trimming cost V 6 bases and J 6 bases; bases outside gene matches: 10. Germline V gene data show CDR1 as SGHDN and CDR2 as FVKESK. Every bulk PBMC sample received the same 350 ng of DNA. Only in-frame clones appear in the TCRdb table, and some are missing; sequencing was by immunoSEQ multiplex PCR. The sample lists some 9,900 clones, about 88% occurring once. Whole-study results and caveats: Disease-control patients' PBMC repertoires became either more clonal or more diverse at W3. Clones driving repertoire changes may be melanoma-specific or general immune activation.

The sample was blood, taken from a patient treated with checkpoint blockade. The chain employs TRBV14 and TRBJ2-1, with 8 positions matching TRBD2. The clonotype comes from a human donor with melanoma. This chain's CDR3 is CASRPAAGGFNEQFF. The CDR3 nucleotides are TGTGCCAGCAGGCCGGCCGCGGGAGGTTTCAATGAGCAGTTCTTC.